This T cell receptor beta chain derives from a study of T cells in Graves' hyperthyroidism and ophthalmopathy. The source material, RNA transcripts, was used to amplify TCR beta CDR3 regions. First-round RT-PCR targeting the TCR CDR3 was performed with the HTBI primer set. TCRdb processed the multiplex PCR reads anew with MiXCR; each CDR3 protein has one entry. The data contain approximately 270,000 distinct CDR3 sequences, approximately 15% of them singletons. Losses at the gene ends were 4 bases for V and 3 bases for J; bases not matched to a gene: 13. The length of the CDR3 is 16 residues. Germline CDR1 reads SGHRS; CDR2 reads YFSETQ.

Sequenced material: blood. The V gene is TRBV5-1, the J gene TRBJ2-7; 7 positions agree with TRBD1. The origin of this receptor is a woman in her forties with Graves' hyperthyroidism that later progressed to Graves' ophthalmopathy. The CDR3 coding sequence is TGCGCCAGCAGCAGGCTTCCCCGGGACAGCCTCTACGAGCAGTACTTC. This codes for CASSRLPRDSLYEQYF.